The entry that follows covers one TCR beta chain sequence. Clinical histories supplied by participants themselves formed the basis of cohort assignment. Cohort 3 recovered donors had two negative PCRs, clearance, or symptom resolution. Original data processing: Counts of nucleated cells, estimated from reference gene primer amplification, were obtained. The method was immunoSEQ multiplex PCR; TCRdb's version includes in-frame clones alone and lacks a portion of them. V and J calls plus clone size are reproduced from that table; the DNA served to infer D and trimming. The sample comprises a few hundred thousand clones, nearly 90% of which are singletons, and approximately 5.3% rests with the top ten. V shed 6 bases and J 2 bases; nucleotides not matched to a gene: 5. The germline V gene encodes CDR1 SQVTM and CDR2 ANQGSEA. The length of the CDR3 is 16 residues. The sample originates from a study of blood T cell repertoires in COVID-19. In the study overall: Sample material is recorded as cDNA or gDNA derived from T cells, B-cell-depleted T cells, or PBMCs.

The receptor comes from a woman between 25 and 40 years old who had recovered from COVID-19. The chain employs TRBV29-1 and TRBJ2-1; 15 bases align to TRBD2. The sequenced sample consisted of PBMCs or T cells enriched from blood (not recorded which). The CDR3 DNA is TGCAGCGTGCCGGGACTAGCGGGGGGTGCCTACAATGAGCAGTTCTTC. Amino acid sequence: CSVPGLAGGAYNEQFF.